This TCR beta chain was profiled in a study of blood T cell repertoires in COVID-19. Study information: Samples representing acute and convalescent COVID-19 were sourced from the United States, Italy and Spain.

This CDR3 is built from 15 residues. Germline assignment: CDR1 SGDLS and CDR2 YYNGEE. V was trimmed by 4 bases and J by 2 bases, leaving 15 bases between them. TCRdb keeps only in-frame clones here, not all; method: immunoSEQ multiplex PCR. The profile shows tens of thousands of clones, about nine tenths of them singletons. The sample was peripheral blood. V and J are TRBV9 and TRBJ1-2; tentative D call: TRBD1 (5 bases). The receptor was derived from a man aged 55-75 years with acute or convalescent COVID-19. The CDR3 coding sequence is TGTGCCAGCAGCCCAAGGGGAAACCTGAACTATGGCTACACCTTC. Amino acid sequence: CASSPRGNLNYGYTF.